This entry lists 32 T cell receptor beta chains sequenced from one sample in a study of T cell responses to AZD1222 COVID-19 vaccine (dated by TCRdb to the early 2020s). The intended sense of this specimen's time point label: baseline before first vaccination. The library was obtained by the immunoSEQ multiplex PCR assay. TCRdb obtained this table from immuneACCESS and retained in-frame rearrangements with V and J assigned. These tables miss some clones; where compared with another copy, unresolved V genes account for less than half of the shortfall, and the remainder is unexplained. Across this sample there are over 150,000 clones, with about nine tenths seen only once. About 3% of the sample is taken by the ten largest. Material: peripheral blood, obtained on day 0 of AZD1222 vaccination. The receptors were gathered from an adult in good health.

The rearrangement links TRBV30 to TRBJ1-1; maybe TRBD1 (5 bases). Trimming removed 4 bases from V and 3 bases from J, with 6 bases in between. The CDR3 spans 11 residues. Looked up from germline, CDR1 is GTSNPN and CDR2 is SVGIG (reference sequence). This CDR3 is CAWTRDTEAFF. The DNA for the CDR3 is TGTGCCTGGACCAGGGACACTGAAGCTTTCTTT.

V gene TRBV7-6 combines with J gene TRBJ2-7; 9 nucleotides align to TRBD2. This CDR3 has 15 amino acids. Trimming at V came to 1 base and at J to 4 bases, leaving 5 bases not matched to a gene. The V gene's germline CDR1 is SGHVS and CDR2 FNYEAQ. CDR3 sequence (DNA): TGTGCCAGCAGCTTAGACGGGACTAGCTGGTACGAGCAGTACTTC. Amino acid sequence: CASSLDGTSWYEQYF.

This clone has a single count. The chain carries TRBV4-1 and TRBJ1-2; 7 bases match TRBD1. Trimming cost V 3 bases and J 3 bases; bases outside gene matches: 4. This CDR3 has 14 amino acids. Germline assignment: CDR1 MGHRA and CDR2 YSYEKL. DNA of the CDR3: TGCGCCAGCAGCCAGAGGGACAGCGACTATGGCTACACCTTC. It yields the protein CASSQRDSDYGYTF.

The chain is built from TRBV15 and TRBJ2-4; 9 bases line up with TRBD1. Germline V gene lookup returns CDR1 LNHNV and CDR2 YYDKDF (reference sequence). CDR3 size: 16 residues. With V trimmed by 4 bases and J by 4 bases, 8 bases remained unmatched. The CDR3 loop is CATSTPRDREKNIQYF. The CDR3 DNA reads as TGTGCCACCAGCACACCTAGGGACAGGGAGAAAAACATTCAGTACTTC.

The V gene is TRBV7-9, the J gene TRBJ2-7; possible D gene TRBD2, 6 bases. Per the germline V gene, CDR1 is SEHNR and CDR2 is FQNEAQ (reference sequence). The CDR3 has 13 amino acids. V gave up 6 bases and J gave up 0 bases, with 9 bases separating them. CDR3 in DNA: TGTGCCAGCAGGGGGGGAAGCTCCTACGAGCAGTACTTC. This codes for CASRGGSSYEQYF. Full variable domain (remainder filled in from reference TRBV7-9 and TRBJ2-7): DTGVSQNPRHKITKRGQNVTFRCDPISEHNRLYWYRQTLGQGPEFLTYFQNEAQLEKSRLLSDRFSAERPKGSFSTLEIQRTEQGDSAMYLCASRGGSSYEQYFGPGTRLTVT.

The chain recombines TRBV7-2 with TRBJ2-2; D perhaps matches TRBD2 (6 bases). The V end lost 5 bases, the J end lost 6 bases, and 16 bases lay between the germline ends. CDR1 SGHTA and CDR2 FQGNSA come from the germline V gene. This CDR3 has 15 residues. As DNA, the CDR3 is TGTGCCAGCAGCCCGGAGGGAGCCAAGGCCGGGGAGCTGTTTTTT. Translation gives CASSPEGAKAGELFF.

The rearrangement uses TRBV7-2 and TRBJ2-1; TRBD2 matches 8 bases. The CDR3 contains 17 residues. With 3 bases clipped from V and 5 bases from J, the junction kept 12 bases outside the gene matches. Per germline, CDR1 SGHTA and CDR2 FQGNSA. The DNA of the CDR3 is TGTGCCAGCAGCTTTCCGACTCTTAGCGGGGACGACAATGAGCAGTTCTTC. Residues: CASSFPTLSGDDNEQFF.

V usage is TRBV27 and J usage is TRBJ2-1; D remains unclear. The length of the CDR3 is 15 residues. Trimming cost V 8 bases and J 4 bases, with 18 bases left between them. In germline, CDR1 is MNHEY, CDR2 SMNVEV (reference sequence). The CDR3 spells CASLSTSPFYNEQFF. DNA of the CDR3: TGTGCCAGCCTATCGACGTCCCCCTTTTACAATGAGCAGTTCTTC.

This chain connects TRBV7-2 to TRBJ1-5, with 9 bases aligning to TRBD1. The trim removed 5 bases at V and 7 bases at J, leaving 6 bases unmatched. The CDR3 consists of 14 residues. CDR1 SGHTA and CDR2 FQGNSA come from the germline V gene. Here the CDR3 DNA reads TGTGCCAGCAGCGCACAGGGGGCAATCCAGCCCCAGCATTTT. This sequence encodes CASSAQGAIQPQHF. The variable domain in full, completed from reference TRBV7-2 and TRBJ1-5, reads GAGVSQSPSNKVTEKGKDVELRCDPISGHTALYWYRQSLGQGLEFLIYFQGNSAPDKSGLPSDRFSAERTGGSVSTLTIQRTQQEDSAVYLCASSAQGAIQPQHFGDGTRLSIL.

J is TRBJ1-1 and V is TRBV13; tentatively, D is TRBD1 (5 bases). V gave up 10 bases and J gave up 6 bases, with 18 bases separating them. This CDR3 is 13 amino acids long. In germline, CDR1 is PRHDT, CDR2 FYEKMQ (reference sequence). This chain's CDR3 is CAIEATGGAEAFF. Written as DNA, the CDR3 is TGTGCCATCGAGGCGACGGGGGGTGCTGAAGCTTTCTTT.

The V gene is TRBV9, the J gene TRBJ2-7; D remains ambiguous. The V gene lost 3 bases and the J gene lost 0 bases, with 10 bases spanning the gap. Germline CDR1 reads SGDLS; CDR2 reads YYNGEE. The CDR3 has 14 amino acids. The CDR3 DNA sequence: TGTGCCAGCAGCGCGGACCCGAGCTCCTACGAGCAGTACTTC. Translation gives CASSADPSSYEQYF.

Comments on this clone: This specimen includes other DNA sequences encoding the same CDR3. The rearrangement links TRBV7-2 to TRBJ2-7; 7 bases match TRBD2. Germline trimming cut 5 bases from V and 4 bases from J; bases unmatched to any gene: 2. The CDR3 runs 12 residues. The germline V gene encodes CDR1 SGHTA and CDR2 FQGNSA. The CDR3 here is CASSPGGYEQYF. The DNA for the CDR3 is TGTGCCAGCAGCCCCGGGGGGTACGAGCAGTACTTC.

The chain couples TRBV12-3 or TRBV12-4 to TRBJ1-1, with D unclear. V dropped 6 bases and J dropped 7 bases, with 6 bases sitting between them. This CDR3 has 10 amino acids. The CDR3 sequence: CASRSNEAFF. The CDR3 nucleotides read TGTGCCAGCAGGTCAAATGAAGCTTTCTTT.

This clone was detected a few times. V and J are TRBV6-5 and TRBJ1-1; 7 bases line up with TRBD1. In germline, CDR1 is MNHEY, CDR2 SVGAGI. The junction had 5 bases not matched to a gene; V was cut back by 7 bases and J by 0 bases. CDR3 length: 14 residues. The CDR3 DNA is TGTGCCAGCAACGCAGGGGGGGTGAACACTGAAGCTTTCTTT. Translated: CASNAGGVNTEAFF.

The CDR3, as DNA: TGTGCCAGTAGTATACCCCTCCCAGGGGGGAATGGGGCCAACGTCCTGACTTTC. Protein product: CASSIPLPGGNGANVLTF. The V gene is TRBV19, the J gene TRBJ2-6; D may be TRBD1 (7 bases). Germline V lookup: CDR1 LNHDA, CDR2 SQIVND (reference sequence). The CDR3 length is 18 residues. Trimming removed 2 bases at V and 3 bases at J, with 17 bases between.

The J gene is TRBJ1-6, the V gene TRBV9; 10 bases match TRBD1. V lost 3 bases to trimming and J lost 7 bases; unmatched junction nucleotides: 1. The CDR3 covers 14 residues. Germline V lookup: CDR1 SGDLS, CDR2 YYNGEE. CDR3: CASSEDRGNSPLHF. Here the CDR3 DNA reads TGTGCCAGCAGCGAGGACAGGGGGAATTCACCCCTCCACTTT.

V and J are TRBV6-5 and TRBJ1-2, with 8 positions matching TRBD1. V shed 7 bases and J 2 bases; nucleotides not matched to a gene: 6. The CDR3 is 14 residues long. Per germline, CDR1 MNHEY and CDR2 SVGAGI. CDR3 in amino acids: CASTRTGSNYGYTF. DNA of the CDR3: TGTGCCAGCACCAGGACAGGGTCGAACTATGGCTACACCTTC.

The J gene is TRBJ2-7, the V gene TRBV9; D not certain. With 0 bases removed from V and 12 bases from J, the gap between germline ends came to 19 bases. Germline CDR1 SGDLS, CDR2 YYNGEE. The CDR3 consists of 14 residues. Here the CDR3 DNA reads TGTGCCAGCAGCGTAGGAAGGAGTGCGGCAGGCCTGTACTTC. Encoded protein: CASSVGRSAAGLYF.

The rearrangement joins TRBV11-2 to TRBJ2-7; D remains ambiguous. The CDR3 is made up of 14 amino acids. The germline V and J ends were trimmed by 6 bases and 2 bases, with 14 bases remaining between them. Germline V CDR1 and CDR2: SGHAT, FQNNGV. Here the CDR3 reads CASRGATAPYEQYF. The CDR3 region has the DNA TGTGCCAGCAGAGGAGCCACGGCCCCCTACGAGCAGTACTTC.

The gene calls are TRBV5-1 and TRBJ2-1, with 8 bases fitting TRBD1. CDR1 and CDR2 from the germline V gene are SGHRS and YFSETQ. The J segment lost 1 base and the V segment lost 4 bases, leaving 4 bases of the junction unmatched. This CDR3 contains 15 residues. CDR3 in amino acids: CASSGGQGSYNEQFF. In DNA, the CDR3 is TGCGCCAGCAGCGGAGGACAGGGTTCCTACAATGAGCAGTTCTTC. The entire variable domain, with the rest obtained from reference TRBV5-1 and TRBJ2-1, is as follows: KAGVTQTPRYLIKTRGQQVTLSCSPISGHRSVSWYQQTPGQGLQFLFEYFSETQRNKGNFPGRFSGRQFSNSRSEMNVSTLELGDSALYLCASSGGQGSYNEQFFGPGTRLTVL.

This chain joins TRBV6-5 and TRBJ1-2; no definite D call. CDR3 size: 13 residues. The V gene's germline CDR1 is MNHEY and CDR2 SVGAGI. Deletions cut 5 bases from V and 8 bases from J, with 15 bases between. Here the CDR3 reads CASSLGLGRGYTF. In DNA, the CDR3 is TGTGCCAGCAGTCTCGGGTTAGGTCGGGGCTACACCTTC.

The rearrangement uses TRBV6-6 and TRBJ1-1, with 8 nucleotides matching TRBD1. The CDR3 contains 14 residues. After removal of 6 bases from V and 9 bases from J, the junction contained 12 bases not matched to a gene. The germline CDR1 and CDR2 sequences are MNHNY and SVGAGI (reference sequence). The CDR3 bases are TGTGCCAGCAGACTTTCCGGGACAGGCTCCCAAGCTTTCTTT. The encoded protein is CASRLSGTGSQAFF.

V is TRBV19 and J is TRBJ1-6; no firm D call. The CDR3 runs 15 residues. The V gene's germline CDR1 is LNHDA and CDR2 SQIVND (reference sequence). Trimming left V 6 bases short and J 9 bases short, with 18 bases between. The CDR3 sequence: CASRPPGLEISPLHF. The CDR3 DNA is TGTGCCAGTAGACCCCCTGGCCTTGAAATTTCACCCCTCCACTTT.

This rearrangement joins TRBV11-3 to TRBJ2-3, with D tentatively TRBD2 (7 bases). V was clipped by 1 base and J by 4 bases, with 15 bases between them. CDR1 SGHNT and CDR2 YENEEA come from the germline V gene. The CDR3 covers 16 residues. The CDR3 spells CASSLGEGGPSDTQYF. DNA of the CDR3: TGTGCCAGCAGCTTAGGAGAGGGGGGGCCATCAGATACGCAGTATTTT.

The CDR3: CASSLTGLNSPLHF. In DNA form, the CDR3 reads TGTGCCAGCAGCCTAACAGGGCTTAATTCACCCCTCCACTTT. The J gene is TRBJ1-6, the V gene TRBV9, with a weak D call TRBD1 (6 bases). The germline V gene encodes CDR1 SGDLS and CDR2 YYNGEE. This CDR3 spans 14 amino acids. V was clipped by 4 bases and J by 6 bases, with 11 bases between them.

The chain combines TRBV5-1 with TRBJ2-7, with D perhaps TRBD1 (5 bases). Per germline, CDR1 SGHRS and CDR2 YFSETQ. The CDR3 spans 13 residues. V lost 7 bases and J 2 bases, leaving 13 bases between the germline ends. CDR3 in DNA: TGCGCCAGCGGCCTCAGGGATGCCTACGAGCAGTACTTC. It encodes CASGLRDAYEQYF.

The rearrangement joins TRBV5-4 to TRBJ2-5, with a tentative D call TRBD1 (6 bases). Germline CDR1 SGHNT, CDR2 YYREEE (reference sequence). The length of the CDR3 is 14 residues. Trimming took off 0 bases at V and 4 bases at J, with 10 bases between the two ends. The CDR3 reads CASSLGAGVETQYF. As DNA, the CDR3 is TGTGCCAGCAGCTTGGGGGCAGGGGTAGAGACCCAGTACTTC.

The rearrangement uses TRBV2 and TRBJ1-5; the D is unclear. The CDR3 extends over 15 amino acids. Germline V gene data show CDR1 as SNHLY and CDR2 as FYNNEI. The V gene lost 6 bases and the J gene lost 6 bases, with 18 bases spanning the gap. The CDR3 region has the DNA TGTGCCAGCAGCCCTAATCAGGTTCCCAGTCAGCCCCAGCATTTT. Its protein product is CASSPNQVPSQPQHF.

Here the CDR3 reads CASSFGTEAFF. The CDR3 DNA sequence: TGTGCCAGTAGTTTCGGCACTGAAGCTTTCTTT. This rearrangement joins TRBV19 to TRBJ1-1; no clear D. Germline V gives CDR1 LNHDA, CDR2 SQIVND (reference sequence). This CDR3 spans 11 amino acids. V shed 5 bases and J shed 4 bases, with 5 bases lying between them.

The CDR3 protein is CASSLVYTDTQYF. CDR3 DNA sequence: TGTGCCAGCAGCTTAGTCTACACAGATACGCAGTATTTT. The chain employs TRBV7-2 and TRBJ2-3; D unclear. Between the trimmed V and J ends, which lost 1 base and 2 bases, there was a span of 4 bases. The CDR3 has 13 residues. Per the germline V gene, CDR1 is SGHTA and CDR2 is FQGNSA.

The rearrangement uses TRBV20-1 and TRBJ1-2; possibly TRBD1 for D (5 bases). The CDR3 consists of 14 residues. Trimming pared 3 bases from V and 4 bases from J, leaving 15 bases between. From germline, CDR1 is DFQATT and CDR2 SNEGSKA (reference sequence). The DNA of the CDR3 is TGCAGTGCTAGTGGTGGCAGGGATCCCTATGGCTACACCTTC. Translating gives CSASGGRDPYGYTF.

This clone was detected only once. V is TRBV5-6 and J is TRBJ2-2; the match to TRBD1 covers 9 bases. Unmatched junction bases numbered 13, after V lost 6 bases and J lost 4 bases. Germline CDR1 SGHDT, CDR2 YYEEEE. The CDR3 is 17 residues long. The CDR3 loop is CASTILQGALGTGELFF. In DNA form, the CDR3 reads TGTGCCAGCACCATACTACAGGGGGCGCTGGGCACCGGGGAGCTGTTTTTT.